This T cell receptor beta chain was captured by sequencing in a study of shared T cell receptors in the human thymus. Sequencing used immunoSEQ multiplex PCR; TCRdb keeps in-frame clones, though not all of them. The profile shows 500,000 to 550,000 clones, around 82% of them singletons. Germline V CDR1 and CDR2: SGHDN, FVKESK. Trimming shortened V by 3 bases and J by 0 bases, and 17 bases separated the two germline ends. The CDR3 length is 18 residues. A further study also used this sample, focusing on human thymus T cells. Per that study: Seemingly biased V and J gene usage marked thymic and blood repertoires. A high degree of thymic repertoire overlap among unrelated individuals was reported in related research.

The TCR comes from a boy under two years old with a congenital heart defect. Sequencing input: thymocytes. This chain connects TRBV14 to TRBJ2-2; a possible D gene is TRBD2 (5 bases). CDR3 protein: CASSQVGRRATNTGELFF. In nucleotides, the CDR3 is TGTGCCAGCAGCCAGGTGGGGAGACGTGCCACGAACACCGGGGAGCTGTTTTTT.